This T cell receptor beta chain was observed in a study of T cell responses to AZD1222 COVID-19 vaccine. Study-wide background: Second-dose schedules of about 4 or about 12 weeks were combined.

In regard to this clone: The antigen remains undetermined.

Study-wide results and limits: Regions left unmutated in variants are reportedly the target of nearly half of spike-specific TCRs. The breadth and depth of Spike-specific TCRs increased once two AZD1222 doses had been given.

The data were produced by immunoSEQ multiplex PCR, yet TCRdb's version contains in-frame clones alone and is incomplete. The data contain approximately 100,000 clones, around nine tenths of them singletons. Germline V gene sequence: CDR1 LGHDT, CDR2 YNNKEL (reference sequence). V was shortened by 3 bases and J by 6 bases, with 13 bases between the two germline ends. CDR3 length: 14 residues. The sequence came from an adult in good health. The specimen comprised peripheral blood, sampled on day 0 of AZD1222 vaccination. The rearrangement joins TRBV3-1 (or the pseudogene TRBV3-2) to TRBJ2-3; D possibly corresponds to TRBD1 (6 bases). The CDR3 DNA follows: TGTGCCAGCAGCCACGACAGGTCTATGGATACGCAGTATTTT. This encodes CASSHDRSMDTQYF.